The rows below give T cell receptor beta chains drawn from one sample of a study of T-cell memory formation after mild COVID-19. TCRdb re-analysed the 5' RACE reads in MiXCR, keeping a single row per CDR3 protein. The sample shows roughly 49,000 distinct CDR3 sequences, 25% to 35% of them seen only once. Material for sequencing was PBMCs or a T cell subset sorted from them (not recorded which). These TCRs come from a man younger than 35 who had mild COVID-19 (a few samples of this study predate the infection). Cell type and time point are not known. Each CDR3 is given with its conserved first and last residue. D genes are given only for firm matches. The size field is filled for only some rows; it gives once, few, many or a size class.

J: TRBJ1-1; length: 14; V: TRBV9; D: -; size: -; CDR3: CASSVEGGGTEAFF; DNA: TGTGCCAGCAGCGTAGAGGGAGGGGGCACTGAAGCTTTCTTT
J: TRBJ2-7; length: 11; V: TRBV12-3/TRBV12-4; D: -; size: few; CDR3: CASSFRYEQYF; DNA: TGTGCCAGCAGTTTTAGGTACGAGCAGTACTTC
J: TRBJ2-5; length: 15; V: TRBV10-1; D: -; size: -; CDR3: CASSESRTSHGTQYF; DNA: TGCGCCAGCAGTGAGTCGAGGACTTCGCATGGGACCCAGTACTTC
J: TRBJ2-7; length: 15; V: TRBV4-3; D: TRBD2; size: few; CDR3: CASSRGAGGAYEQYF; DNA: TGCGCCAGCAGCCGGGGAGCGGGAGGGGCCTACGAGCAGTACTTC
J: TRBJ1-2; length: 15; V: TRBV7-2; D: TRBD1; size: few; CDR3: CASSPTGTGGYGYTF; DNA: TGTGCCAGCAGCCCGACCGGGACAGGGGGTTATGGCTACACCTTC
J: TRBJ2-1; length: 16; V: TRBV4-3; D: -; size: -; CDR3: CASSQVEGGPYNEQFF; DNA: TGCGCCAGCAGCCAGGTGGAGGGGGGCCCGTACAATGAGCAGTTCTTC
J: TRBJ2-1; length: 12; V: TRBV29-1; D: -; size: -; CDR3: CSVDLWADEQFF; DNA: TGCAGCGTTGATTTGTGGGCCGATGAGCAGTTCTTC
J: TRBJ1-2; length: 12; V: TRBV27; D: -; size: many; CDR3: CASTTGNYGYTF; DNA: TGTGCCAGCACTACAGGGAACTATGGCTACACCTTC
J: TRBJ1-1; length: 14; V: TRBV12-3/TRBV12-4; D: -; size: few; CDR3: CASSFREPNTEAFF; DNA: TGTGCCAGCAGTTTCCGGGAGCCCAACACTGAAGCTTTCTTT
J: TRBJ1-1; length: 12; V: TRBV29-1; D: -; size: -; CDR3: CSVEVRAIEAFF; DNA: TGCAGCGTTGAAGTTAGGGCAATTGAAGCTTTCTTT
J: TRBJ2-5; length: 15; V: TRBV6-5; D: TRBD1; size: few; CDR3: CASSHDRVVGETQYF; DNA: TGTGCCAGCAGTCACGACAGGGTCGTAGGAGAGACCCAGTACTTC
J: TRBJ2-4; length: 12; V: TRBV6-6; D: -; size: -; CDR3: CASRRRANIQYF; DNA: TGTGCCAGCAGACGCAGGGCGAACATTCAGTACTTC
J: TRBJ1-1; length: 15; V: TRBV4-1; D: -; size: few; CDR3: CASSLLTAGATEAFF; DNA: TGCGCCAGCAGCCTATTGACCGCTGGGGCCACTGAAGCTTTCTTT
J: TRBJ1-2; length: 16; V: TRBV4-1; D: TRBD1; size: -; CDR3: CASSQAHIQGAHGYTF; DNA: TGCGCCAGCAGCCAAGCCCATATACAGGGGGCGCACGGCTACACCTTC
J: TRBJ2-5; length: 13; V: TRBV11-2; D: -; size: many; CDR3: CASSLWGGETQYF; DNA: TGTGCCAGCAGCTTATGGGGCGGGGAGACCCAGTACTTC
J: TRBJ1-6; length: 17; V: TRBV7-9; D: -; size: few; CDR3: CASSPAPDRNYNSPLHF; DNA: TGTGCCAGCAGCCCAGCCCCCGACAGGAACTATAATTCACCCCTCCACTTT
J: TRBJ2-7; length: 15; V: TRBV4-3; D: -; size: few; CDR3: CASSQRDDSSYEQYF; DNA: TGCGCCAGCAGCCAAAGGGACGACTCCTCCTACGAGCAGTACTTC
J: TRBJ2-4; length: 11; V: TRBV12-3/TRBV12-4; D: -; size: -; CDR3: CASSLGPIQYF; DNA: TGTGCCAGCAGTTTGGGACCCATTCAGTACTTC
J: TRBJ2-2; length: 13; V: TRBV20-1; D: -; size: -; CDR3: CSANPVNTGELFF; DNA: TGCAGCGCCAATCCGGTTAACACCGGGGAGCTGTTTTTT
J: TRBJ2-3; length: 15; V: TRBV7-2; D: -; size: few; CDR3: CASSLVGPAPDTQYF; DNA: TGTGCCAGCAGCTTAGTGGGACCCGCTCCAGATACGCAGTATTTT
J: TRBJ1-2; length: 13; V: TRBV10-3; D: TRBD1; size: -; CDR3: CAISSGGVDGYTF; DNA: TGTGCCATCAGCTCAGGGGGTGTTGATGGCTACACCTTC
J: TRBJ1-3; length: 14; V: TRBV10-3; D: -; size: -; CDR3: CAIGQHISGNTIYF; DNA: TGTGCCATCGGACAGCATATCTCTGGAAACACCATATATTTT
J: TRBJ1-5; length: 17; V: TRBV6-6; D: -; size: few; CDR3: CASSYSVGRKSNQPQHF; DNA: TGTGCCAGCAGTTACTCCGTAGGAAGGAAAAGCAATCAGCCCCAGCATTTT
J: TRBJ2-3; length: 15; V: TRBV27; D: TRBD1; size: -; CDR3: CASRKSDRRTDTQYF; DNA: TGTGCCAGCAGAAAATCGGACAGGAGGACAGATACGCAGTATTTT
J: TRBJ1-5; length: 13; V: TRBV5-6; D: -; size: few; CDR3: CASSWAGGQPQHF; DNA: TGTGCCAGCAGTTGGGCCGGCGGTCAGCCCCAGCATTTT
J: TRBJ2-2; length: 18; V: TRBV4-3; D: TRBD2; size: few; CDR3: CASSPITSGGSDTGELFF; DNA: TGCGCCAGCAGCCCTATCACTAGCGGGGGGTCGGACACCGGGGAGCTGTTTTTT
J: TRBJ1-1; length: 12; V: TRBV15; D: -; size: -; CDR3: CATGGGNTEAFF; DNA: TGTGCCACCGGGGGGGGAAACACTGAAGCTTTCTTT
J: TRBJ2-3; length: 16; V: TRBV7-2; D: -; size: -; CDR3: CASSSNMGVLVSTQYF; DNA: TGTGCCAGCAGCTCAAATATGGGGGTACTAGTCAGTACGCAGTATTTT
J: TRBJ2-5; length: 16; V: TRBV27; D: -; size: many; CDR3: CASSLIGTTSGETQYF; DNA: TGTGCCAGCAGTTTAATCGGGACCACAAGCGGAGAGACCCAGTACTTC
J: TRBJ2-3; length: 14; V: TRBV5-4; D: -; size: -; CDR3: CASPGAGAADTQYF; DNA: TGTGCCAGCCCCGGGGCGGGGGCCGCAGATACGCAGTATTTT
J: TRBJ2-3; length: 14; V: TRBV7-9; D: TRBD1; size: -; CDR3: CASVRDSYTDTQYF; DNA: TGTGCCAGCGTCAGGGACAGCTACACAGATACGCAGTATTTT
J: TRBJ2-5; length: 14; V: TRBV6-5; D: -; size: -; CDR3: CASRDPLGQETQYF; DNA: TGTGCCAGCAGAGACCCCCTAGGGCAAGAGACCCAGTACTTC
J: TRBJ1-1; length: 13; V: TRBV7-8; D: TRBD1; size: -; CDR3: CASSKTGAAEAFF; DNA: TGTGCCAGCAGCAAAACAGGGGCGGCTGAAGCTTTCTTT
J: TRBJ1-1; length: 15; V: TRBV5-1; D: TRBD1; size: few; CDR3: CASSLRTGGNTEAFF; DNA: TGCGCCAGCAGCCTAAGGACAGGAGGTAACACTGAAGCTTTCTTT
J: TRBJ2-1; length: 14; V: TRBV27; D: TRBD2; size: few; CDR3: CASSWGGSYNEQFF; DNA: TGTGCCAGCAGTTGGGGGGGGTCCTACAATGAGCAGTTCTTC
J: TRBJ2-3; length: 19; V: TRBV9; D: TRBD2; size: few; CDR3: CASSVEGLAVGFSTDTQYF; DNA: TGTGCCAGCAGCGTAGAGGGACTAGCGGTGGGGTTTAGCACAGATACGCAGTATTTT
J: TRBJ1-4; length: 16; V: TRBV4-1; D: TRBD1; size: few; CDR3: CASSHATTGGGEKLFF; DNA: TGCGCCAGCAGCCATGCAACAACAGGGGGCGGTGAAAAACTGTTTTTT
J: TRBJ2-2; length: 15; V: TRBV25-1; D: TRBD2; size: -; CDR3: CASSGSGGRSGELFF; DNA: TGTGCCAGCAGTGGTAGCGGGGGGAGGTCCGGGGAGCTGTTTTTT
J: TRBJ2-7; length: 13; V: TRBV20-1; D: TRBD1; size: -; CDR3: CSARGQGAGEQYF; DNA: TGCAGTGCTAGAGGACAGGGGGCGGGCGAGCAGTACTTC
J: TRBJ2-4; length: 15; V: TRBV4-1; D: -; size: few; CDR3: CASSQVYHSKNIQYF; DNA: TGCGCCAGCAGCCAAGTCTACCACAGTAAAAACATTCAGTACTTC
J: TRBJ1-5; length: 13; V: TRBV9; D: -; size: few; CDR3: CASSVGGSQPQHF; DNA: TGTGCCAGCAGCGTAGGGGGAAGTCAGCCCCAGCATTTT
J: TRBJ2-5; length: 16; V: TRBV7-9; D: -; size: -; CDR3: CASSQRDWEIQETQYF; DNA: TGTGCCAGCAGCCAAAGAGATTGGGAGATCCAAGAGACCCAGTACTTC
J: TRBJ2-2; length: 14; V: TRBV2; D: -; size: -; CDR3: CASRDTTNTGELFF; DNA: TGTGCCAGCCGGGACACAACGAACACCGGGGAGCTGTTTTTT
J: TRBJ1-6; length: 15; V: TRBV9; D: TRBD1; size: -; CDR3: CASSERDRLNSPLHF; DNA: TGTGCCAGCAGCGAACGGGACAGGCTTAATTCACCCCTCCACTTT
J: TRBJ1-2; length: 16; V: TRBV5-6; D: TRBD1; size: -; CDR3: CASSLGRTGDRYGYTF; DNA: TGTGCCAGCAGTTTGGGGAGAACAGGGGACCGCTATGGCTACACCTTC
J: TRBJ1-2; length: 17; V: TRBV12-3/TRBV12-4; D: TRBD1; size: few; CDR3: CASSTDPVGQGTYGYTF; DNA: TGTGCCAGCAGTACCGATCCGGTGGGACAGGGGACCTATGGCTACACCTTC
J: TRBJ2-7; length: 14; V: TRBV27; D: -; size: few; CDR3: CASSRDIEAYEQYF; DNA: TGTGCCAGCAGCCGGGACATCGAAGCCTACGAGCAGTACTTC
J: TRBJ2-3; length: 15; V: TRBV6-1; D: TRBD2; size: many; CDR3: CASSEGTSHTDTQYF; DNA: TGTGCCAGCAGTGAAGGGACTAGCCACACAGATACGCAGTATTTT
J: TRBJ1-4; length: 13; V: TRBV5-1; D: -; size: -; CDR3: CASSLGRLEKLFF; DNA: TGCGCCAGCAGCTTGGGTCGGCTGGAAAAACTGTTTTTT
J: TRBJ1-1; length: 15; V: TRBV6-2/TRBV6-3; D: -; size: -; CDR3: CASSSTGYGNTEAFF; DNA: TGTGCCAGCAGTTCCACAGGGTACGGGAACACTGAAGCTTTCTTT
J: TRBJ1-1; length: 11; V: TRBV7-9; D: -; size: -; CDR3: CAGSPDIEAFF; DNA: TGTGCCGGCAGCCCGGATATTGAAGCTTTCTTT
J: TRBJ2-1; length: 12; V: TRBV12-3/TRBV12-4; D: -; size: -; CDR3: CASSLRPVGQFF; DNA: TGTGCCAGCAGTTTACGGCCCGTGGGGCAGTTCTTC
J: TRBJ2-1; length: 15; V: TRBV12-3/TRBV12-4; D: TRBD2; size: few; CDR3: CASRTPGLAGDEQFF; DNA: TGTGCCAGCAGGACCCCGGGACTAGCGGGGGATGAGCAGTTCTTC
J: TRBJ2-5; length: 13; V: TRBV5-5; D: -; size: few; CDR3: CASSFPGVETQYF; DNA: TGTGCCAGCAGCTTTCCCGGGGTAGAGACCCAGTACTTC
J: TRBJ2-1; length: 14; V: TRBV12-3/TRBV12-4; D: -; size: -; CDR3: CASSLISEYDEQFF; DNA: TGTGCCAGCAGCCTGATATCGGAATACGATGAGCAGTTCTTC
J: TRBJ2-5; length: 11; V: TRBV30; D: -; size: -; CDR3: CAWQQWETQYF; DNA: TGTGCCTGGCAACAGTGGGAGACCCAGTACTTC
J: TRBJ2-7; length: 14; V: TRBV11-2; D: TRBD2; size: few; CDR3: CASSLQGAGHEQYF; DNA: TGTGCCAGCAGCTTACAGGGAGCGGGACACGAGCAGTACTTC